A single sample gave rise to the 24 T cell receptor beta chains below, sequenced in a study of control samples from healthy donors and cancer patients. Some clones are missing from TCRdb's copy, which holds only in-frame ones; the method was immunoSEQ multiplex PCR. The sample lists about 140,000 clones, approximately 94% seen once, with about 12% in the top ten. Specimen: blood. The receptors were gathered from a man in his forties in good health.

The chain has TRBV6-1 and TRBJ2-5; the match to TRBD2 covers 9 bases. CDR1 MNHNS and CDR2 SASEGT come from the germline V gene. This CDR3 is 15 amino acids long. V trimming: 3 bases; J trimming: 3 bases; junction bases outside the gene matches: 5. The CDR3 protein is CASSDFGTSKETQYF. The CDR3 DNA is TGTGCCAGCAGTGATTTTGGGACTAGCAAAGAGACCCAGTACTTC.

The chain has TRBV6-2 or TRBV6-3 and TRBJ2-3, with D perhaps matching TRBD2 (5 bases). Per the germline V gene, CDR1 is MNHEY and CDR2 is SVGEGT. This CDR3 region has 12 residues. With 4 bases removed from V and 6 bases from J, the gap between germline ends came to 8 bases. In DNA form, the CDR3 reads TGTGCCAGCAGTTTTTGGGAGGATACGCAGTATTTT. Its translation: CASSFWEDTQYF.

The rearrangement uses TRBV25-1 and TRBJ2-3; 9 positions match TRBD2. The CDR3 has 17 residues. V shed 2 bases and J 6 bases; nucleotides not matched to a gene: 12. The germline V gene encodes CDR1 MGHDK and CDR2 SYGVNS. CDR3 coding DNA: TGTGCCAGCAGTGAAAATTTGCGGGAGGGCCGAAGCGATACGCAGTATTTT. It codes for CASSENLREGRSDTQYF.

The chain employs TRBV11-2 and TRBJ1-6; no clear D. The germline V gene encodes CDR1 SGHAT and CDR2 FQNNGV. Deletions cut 8 bases from V and 2 bases from J, with 16 bases between. The CDR3 length is 16 residues. CDR3 DNA: TGTGCCAGCGGCCCGACCGAGGGAGCCTATAATTCACCCCTCCACTTT. The encoded protein is CASGPTEGAYNSPLHF. The complete variable domain, with remaining parts taken from reference TRBV11-2 and TRBJ1-6, reads EAGVAQSPRYKIIEKRQSVAFWCNPISGHATLYWYQQILGQGPKLLIQFQNNGVVDDSQLPKDRFSAERLKGVDSTLKIQPAKLEDSAVYLCASGPTEGAYNSPLHFGNGTRLTVT.

V gene TRBV5-5 combines with J gene TRBJ1-2, with a possible D match to TRBD1 (6 bases). V lost 3 bases and J lost 7, with 16 bases in between. The germline V gene encodes CDR1 SGHKS and CDR2 YYEKEE (reference sequence). The CDR3 has 14 residues. The CDR3 here is CASSSPGQGRGYTF. For the CDR3, the DNA is TGTGCCAGCAGCTCCCCGGGACAAGGTCGTGGCTACACCTTC.

The rearrangement links TRBV2 to TRBJ2-4; D tentatively reads TRBD1 or TRBD2 (5 bases each). Germline V gene data show CDR1 as SNHLY and CDR2 as FYNNEI. With 5 bases removed from V and 7 bases from J, the gap between germline ends came to 12 bases. This CDR3 spans 13 amino acids. The CDR3 sequence: CASSLSGTNIQYF. The CDR3 DNA follows: TGTGCCAGCAGTCTATCAGGGACGAACATTCAGTACTTC.

The genes are TRBV5-4 and TRBJ1-1; 7 bases are shared with TRBD1. Germline CDR1 SGHNT, CDR2 YYREEE (reference sequence). V trimming: 1 base; J trimming: 4 bases; junction bases outside the gene matches: 10. This CDR3 comprises 16 residues. CDR3: CASSLSITGAITEAFF. CDR3 in DNA: TGTGCCAGCAGCTTGAGTATAACAGGGGCAATCACTGAAGCTTTCTTT.

The J gene is TRBJ2-4, the V gene TRBV29-1; D unresolved. Germline values: CDR1 SQVTM, CDR2 ANQGSEA. Deletions cut 5 bases from V and 6 bases from J, with 8 bases between. This CDR3 comprises 11 residues. The CDR3 DNA is TGCAGCGTTCAGATCTCAAACATTCAGTACTTC. Translation gives CSVQISNIQYF.

V usage is TRBV7-2 and J usage is TRBJ2-5; perhaps D is TRBD1 or TRBD2 (9 bases each). Germline CDR1 and CDR2: SGHTA and FQGNSA. V was trimmed by 5 bases and J by 5 bases, leaving 24 bases between them. The CDR3 extends over 17 amino acids. CDR3 sequence reads: CASSPGTGTSRWETQYF. The DNA of the CDR3 is TGTGCCAGCAGCCCCGGGACAGGGACTAGCCGGTGGGAGACCCAGTACTTC.

This clone was counted once. The chain employs TRBV6-1 and TRBJ1-3; 7 bases are shared with TRBD1. CDR3 size: 14 residues. With V trimmed by 6 bases and J by 4 bases, 6 bases remained unmatched. Per germline, CDR1 MNHNS and CDR2 SASEGT. The CDR3 region has the DNA TGTGCCAGCAGCCTACAGGGGTCAGGAAACACCATATATTTT. Translated: CASSLQGSGNTIYF.

CDR3 loop: CASSLGGEAFF. Written as DNA, the CDR3 is TGTGCCAGCAGCCTAGGGGGGGAAGCTTTCTTT. The rearrangement uses TRBV6-5 and TRBJ1-1, with TRBD1 as a possible D gene (6 bases). Looked up from germline, CDR1 is MNHEY and CDR2 is SVGAGI. The CDR3 loop spans 11 amino acids. V was shortened by 6 bases and J by 8 bases, with 10 bases between the two germline ends.

The rearrangement joins TRBV28 to TRBJ2-3; D not resolved. V lost 1 base and J 4 bases, leaving 12 bases between the germline ends. Germline V gene lookup returns CDR1 MDHEN and CDR2 SYDVKM. This CDR3 has 15 amino acids. The CDR3 region is CASSLFLPSADTQYF. The CDR3 DNA is TGTGCCAGCAGTTTATTCCTACCCTCGGCAGATACGCAGTATTTT.

CDR3 DNA sequence: TGTGCCAGCAGCAAGGGACAGGGGATCAACTATGGCTACACCTTC. Protein sequence: CASSKGQGINYGYTF. The rearrangement uses TRBV3-1 (or the pseudogene TRBV3-2) and TRBJ1-2; 10 bases fit TRBD1. From germline, CDR1 is LGHDT and CDR2 YNNKEL (reference sequence). The CDR3 spans 15 residues. V lost 5 bases, J lost 2 bases, and 5 bases stayed unmatched.

The rearrangement uses TRBV7-2 and TRBJ2-7; the match to TRBD1 covers 9 bases. The CDR3 length is 17 residues. V dropped 4 bases and J dropped 4; count of bases not matched to a gene: 14. Germline values: CDR1 SGHTA, CDR2 FQGNSA. Here the CDR3 DNA reads TGTGCCAGCAGCTCGAGGCTTGGGGACAGGGCCCCATACGAGCAGTACTTC. This codes for CASSSRLGDRAPYEQYF.

The chain joins TRBV5-6 to TRBJ2-7, with D possibly matching TRBD1 (6 bases). Germline lookup yields CDR1 SGHDT and CDR2 YYEEEE. Trimming removed 1 base from V and 4 bases from J, with 18 bases in between. CDR3 size: 16 residues. The CDR3 reads CASSLFPGQGLYEQYF. Here the CDR3 DNA reads TGTGCCAGCAGCTTGTTCCCGGGACAAGGACTTTACGAGCAGTACTTC.

This clone has just one count. The rearrangement links TRBV6-2 or TRBV6-3 to TRBJ2-7, with a tentative D call TRBD1 (5 bases). The CDR3 totals 16 residues. The V and J ends lost 3 bases and 2 bases respectively, with 17 bases between them. Germline assignment: CDR1 MNHEY and CDR2 SVGEGT. This CDR3 is CASSYGPGKSPYEQYF. The DNA for the CDR3 is TGTGCCAGCAGTTATGGCCCAGGGAAGTCGCCCTACGAGCAGTACTTC.

The rearrangement uses TRBV10-3 and TRBJ1-1; possible D gene TRBD1, 6 bases. CDR3 length equals 14 residues. The germline V gene encodes CDR1 ENHRY and CDR2 SYGVKD. V was clipped by 5 bases and J by 4 bases, with 14 bases between them. CDR3 region: CAISSITGFTEAFF. The CDR3 bases are TGTGCCATCAGTAGCATAACAGGGTTCACTGAAGCTTTCTTT.

The chain joins TRBV6-6 to TRBJ1-5; TRBD1 agrees at 7 bases. From germline, CDR1 is MNHNY and CDR2 SVGAGI (reference sequence). This CDR3 is 15 amino acids long. V shed 4 bases and J 1 base; nucleotides not matched to a gene: 4. The CDR3 DNA sequence: TGTGCCAGCAGTTCCCAGGGGGGAAGCAATCAGCCCCAGCATTTT. It codes for CASSSQGGSNQPQHF.

This chain uses TRBV2 with TRBJ1-1; D gene ambiguous. Germline CDR1 SNHLY, CDR2 FYNNEI. There are 14 residues in the CDR3. V was trimmed by 7 bases and J by 2 bases, leaving 14 bases between them. This CDR3 reads CASTFTDYNTEAFF. CDR3 bases: TGTGCCAGCACCTTTACAGACTATAACACTGAAGCTTTCTTT.

The gene calls are TRBV9 and TRBJ2-7, with a possible D match to TRBD2 (6 bases). V lost 4 bases, J lost 6 bases, and 17 bases lay in between. The CDR3 has 14 residues. The V gene's germline CDR1 is SGDLS and CDR2 YYNGEE. In DNA form, the CDR3 reads TGTGCCAGCAGCCTCGCGGGGATGGGTGGCGAGCAGTACTTC. Translated, it gives CASSLAGMGGEQYF.

On this clone itself: The junction and the germline gene differ at one end; a read error may be behind it. Within the sample, other DNA sequences also encode this same CDR3. This chain uses TRBV3-1 (or the pseudogene TRBV3-2) with TRBJ1-1; D not certain. Looked up from germline, CDR1 is LGHDT and CDR2 is YNNKEL (reference sequence). The CDR3 extends over 13 amino acids. The CDR3 is CASSLPANTEAFF. The DNA for the CDR3 is TGTGCCAGCAGCCTCCCGGCGAACACTGAAGCCTTCTTT.

This clone was counted between two and nine times. As DNA, the CDR3 is TGCGCCAGCAGCGGGGGAATGGACAGGGGGATTAATGAGCAGTTCTTC. Amino acid sequence: CASSGGMDRGINEQFF. This chain joins TRBV5-1 and TRBJ2-1, with 10 bases that match TRBD1. Germline CDR1 is SGHRS and CDR2 is YFSETQ. This CDR3 is built from 16 residues. J lost 7 bases, V lost 4 bases, and 11 bases had no gene match.

This clone was seen only a few times. The chain is built from TRBV7-8 and TRBJ1-5; possible D gene TRBD1, 6 bases. CDR3 size: 16 residues. Trimming shortened V by 1 base and J by 0 bases, and 10 bases separated the two germline ends. In germline, CDR1 is SGHVS, CDR2 FQNEAQ. CDR3 nucleotides: TGTGCCAGCAGCTTAGTGACAGGATATAGCAATCAGCCCCAGCATTTT. Translating gives CASSLVTGYSNQPQHF.

In this sample, this clone turned up once. The J gene is TRBJ2-1, the V gene TRBV20-1; 7 bases match TRBD2. Per germline, CDR1 DFQATT and CDR2 SNEGSKA (reference sequence). The length of the CDR3 is 14 residues. V shed 3 bases and J 5 bases; nucleotides not matched to a gene: 7. Written as DNA, the CDR3 is TGCAGTGCTAGTGGACTAGTTCCCAACAATGAGCAGTTCTTC. Protein sequence: CSASGLVPNNEQFF.